This TCR beta chain was sequenced for a study of T cell clonotyping in hematopoietic cell transplantation. Trimming left V 3 bases short and J 15 bases short, with 21 bases between. Germline-derived CDR1 and CDR2 are SNHLY and FYNNEI. The CDR3 has 15 amino acids. The protocol was immunoSEQ multiplex PCR, while the TCRdb copy is restricted to in-frame clones and leaves out a portion. The repertoire holds tens of thousands of clones, 85% seen once, with roughly 2.8% in the top ten. This clone came up a few times. The antigen remains undetermined. Study conclusions and caveats: Few recipient clonotypes overlapped donors; over 95% were de novo at given depth.

Described time point: recipient sample about 28 days before transplant, after cytoreduction. Blood collection times were about day -28 and days 30, 100, 180 posttransplant. This material consisted of peripheral blood mononuclear cells, taken before stem cell transplant. The V gene is TRBV2, the J gene TRBJ1-6; weak D call: TRBD1 (5 bases). This TCR was sampled from a man between 60 and 75 years old with acute myeloid leukemia. Some clones in this sample may be carry-over from other donors' samples. In DNA, the CDR3 is TGTGCCAGCAGTGAGGTCCGGGGCCCCCTCGGAGGCCTCCACTTT. Translated: CASSEVRGPLGGLHF.